This TCR beta chain came from a study of T cell clonality in common variable immunodeficiency. This clone was observed many times. Read data end 3 residues before the CDR3 end; the end is taken from the germline J gene. CDR3 length: 13 residues. Germline V gene lookup returns CDR1 MGHRA and CDR2 YSYEKL. Generated by immunoSEQ multiplex PCR, the TCRdb table keeps only in-frame clones and is missing some. The sample is made up of about 66,000 clones, none counted only once. Sequencing input: peripheral blood mononuclear cells. The clonotype was recovered from a person aged 18-70 years in good health. This chain uses TRBV4-1 with TRBJ1-2; the D gene is possibly TRBD1 (5 bases). Partial CDR3 DNA: TGCGCCAGCAGCCAAGAAAAAGGGGTCGGC. It specifies CASSQEKGVG. The whole CDR3 is CASSQEKGVGYTF.